The text below deals with one T cell receptor beta chain. This sample is part of a study of blood T cell repertoires in COVID-19. Study-wide background: Researchers got acute and convalescent COVID-19 samples from the United States, Italy and Spain. Sources were T cells, B-cell-depleted T cells, or PBMCs; the material itself was cDNA or gDNA.

The V gene's germline CDR1 is GTSNPN and CDR2 SVGIG (reference sequence). The V and J ends lost 5 bases and 4 bases, in that order; junction bases with no gene match: 5. The CDR3 has 13 amino acids. Source study methods: Amplifying reference gene primers gave estimates of nucleated cell counts. Sequencing used immunoSEQ multiplex PCR; TCRdb keeps in-frame clones, though not all of them. V and J calls and clone size come straight from that table; D and trimming were deduced from the DNA. The sample has hundreds of thousands of clones, approximately 79% seen once. The V gene is TRBV30, the J gene TRBJ1-5; 7 bases map to TRBD1. This TCR derives from a woman in her 40s with active or convalescent COVID-19. Sequenced material: peripheral blood. CDR3 nucleotide sequence: TGTGCCTGGGGGACAGTGAGGAATCAGCCCCAGCATTTT. It codes for CAWGTVRNQPQHF.